The clone carrying this TCR beta chain was seen ten or more times. The source of the sample is a study of blood T cell repertoires in COVID-19. Study in general: Sites across the United States, Italy and Spain contributed samples from acute and convalescent COVID-19.

Source study methods: Quantification of nucleated cells was approximated via reference gene primer amplification. Some clones are missing from TCRdb's copy, which holds only in-frame ones; the method was immunoSEQ multiplex PCR. V, J and clone size derive from that table, while D and trimming were established from the DNA sequence. The sample shows approximately 270,000 clones, nearly 90% of them seen only once. Trimming pared 4 bases from V and 8 bases from J, leaving 15 bases between. This CDR3 is 15 amino acids long. Germline loops: CDR1 LGHDT, CDR2 YNNKEL (reference sequence). Residents of 24 US areas, aged about 18 to 100 years, made up the participants. In Cohort 3, a recovered donor had either two negative PCRs, clearance, or symptom resolution.

Material for sequencing was PBMCs or T cells enriched from blood (not recorded which). The chain combines TRBV3-1 (or the pseudogene TRBV3-2) with TRBJ1-6; D might be TRBD1 (5 bases). The sequence was obtained from a woman in her sixties or seventies who had recovered from COVID-19. The CDR3 loop is CASSLGTGGHSPLHF. CDR3 in DNA: TGTGCCAGCAGCCTAGGGACGGGAGGCCATTCACCCCTCCACTTT.